A single sample gave rise to the 7 T cell receptor beta chains below, sequenced in a study of cytomegalovirus exposure and HLA in healthy donors. With 60 Vbeta and 13 Jbeta primers, the PCR was carried out. Method: immunoSEQ multiplex PCR; TCRdb's copy keeps in-frame clones and lacks some. The repertoire has 120,000 or so clones, 70% to 80% of them found once; the top ten carry roughly 3.1%. Sequences were obtained from PBMCs. These receptors all stem from a man aged 30 to 45 in good health and CMV-seronegative.

The rearrangement uses TRBV28 and TRBJ1-5, with D possibly being TRBD1 (5 bases). V gave up 5 bases and J gave up 0 bases, with 14 bases separating them. The CDR3 covers 16 residues. Germline V gene data show CDR1 as MDHEN and CDR2 as SYDVKM. The CDR3 DNA follows: TGTGCCAGCAGTCTTTTCAGGGTGAATAGCAATCAGCCCCAGCATTTT. Translating gives CASSLFRVNSNQPQHF.

This chain joins TRBV9 and TRBJ2-7; 7 nucleotides align to TRBD2. Trimming at V came to 3 bases and at J to 0 bases, leaving 15 bases not matched to a gene. Germline assignment: CDR1 SGDLS and CDR2 YYNGEE. The CDR3 is made up of 18 amino acids. This CDR3 reads CASSDGAGVTGNSYEQYF. The CDR3 coding sequence is TGTGCCAGCAGCGATGGGGCGGGAGTGACTGGGAACTCCTACGAGCAGTACTTC.

The chain combines TRBV5-1 with TRBJ2-4, with 7 nucleotides matching TRBD1. V lost 4 bases, J lost 7 bases, and 2 bases stayed unmatched. Germline V gene lookup returns CDR1 SGHRS and CDR2 YFSETQ. This CDR3 contains 12 residues. In nucleotides, the CDR3 is TGCGCCAGCAGCATGGGACAGAACATTCAGTACTTC. It yields the protein CASSMGQNIQYF.

The genes are TRBV12-5 and TRBJ2-2; 9 bases agree with TRBD2. The V gene end was trimmed by 6 bases and the J gene end by 5 bases; junction bases not matched to a gene: 7. Per germline, CDR1 LGHNT and CDR2 FRNRAP. This CDR3 contains 15 residues. The CDR3 region has the DNA TGTGCTAGTGGCCTGATAGCGGGAGCTACCGGGGAGCTGTTTTTT. Amino acid sequence: CASGLIAGATGELFF.

This clone was recorded once. The rearrangement uses TRBV6-5 and TRBJ2-3, with D perhaps matching TRBD1 (5 bases). Trimming cost V 2 bases and J 1 base, with 7 bases left between them. In germline, CDR1 is MNHEY, CDR2 SVGAGI. The CDR3 spans 14 residues. CDR3 residues: CASSYGAGTDTQYF. The CDR3 bases are TGTGCCAGCAGTTACGGGGCGGGCACAGATACGCAGTATTTT.

The chain combines TRBV4-1 with TRBJ1-6, with 7 bases that match TRBD1. Losses at the gene ends were 2 bases for V and 6 bases for J; bases not matched to a gene: 4. CDR1 and CDR2 (germline): MGHRA, YSYEKL. This CDR3 region has 15 residues. The DNA of the CDR3 is TGCGCCAGCAGCCAATCGGGACAGAGTAATTCACCCCTCCACTTT. Residues: CASSQSGQSNSPLHF.

This chain joins TRBV28 and TRBJ1-5, with D tentatively TRBD1 (6 bases). CDR1 is MDHEN and CDR2 is SYDVKM in the germline V gene. With 1 base removed from V and 4 bases from J, the gap between germline ends came to 11 bases. The length of the CDR3 is 15 residues. CDR3 sequence (DNA): TGTGCCAGCAGTTTATCCGCAGGGGCAAATCAGCCCCAGCATTTT. Its protein is CASSLSAGANQPQHF. The full variable domain, rest sourced from reference TRBV28 and TRBJ1-5, is DVKVTQSSRYLVKRTGEKVFLECVQDMDHENMFWYRQDPGLGLRLIYFSYDVKMKEKGDIPEGYSVSREKKERFSLILESASTNQTSMYLCASSLSAGANQPQHFGDGTRLSIL.